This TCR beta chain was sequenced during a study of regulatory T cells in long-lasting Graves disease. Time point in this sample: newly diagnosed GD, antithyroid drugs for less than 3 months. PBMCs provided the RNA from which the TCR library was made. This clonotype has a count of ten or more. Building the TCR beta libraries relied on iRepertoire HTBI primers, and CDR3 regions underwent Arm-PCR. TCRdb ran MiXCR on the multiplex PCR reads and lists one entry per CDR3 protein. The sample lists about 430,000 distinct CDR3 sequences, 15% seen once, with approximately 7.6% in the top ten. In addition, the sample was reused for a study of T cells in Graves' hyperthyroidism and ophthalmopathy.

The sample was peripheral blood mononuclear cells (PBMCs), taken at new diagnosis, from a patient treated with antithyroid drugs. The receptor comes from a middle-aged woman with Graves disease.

CDR3 region: CASRASGKGEQYF. CDR3 coding DNA: TGTGCCAGCAGGGCTAGCGGGAAAGGCGAGCAGTACTTC. The chain links TRBV27 to TRBJ2-3; 9 bases align to TRBD2. The J call could be wrong; TRBJ2-7 is a better fit for the DNA end. CDR1 MNHEY and CDR2 SMNVEV come from the germline V gene (reference sequence). This CDR3 contains 13 residues.